This T cell receptor (beta chain) appears in the sequencing data of a study of low-dose radiotherapy and immunotherapy resistance in tumors. At the level of the study: Intravenous ipilimumab 1 mg/kg every six weeks was given with nivolumab 240 mg every two weeks. Cyclophosphamide went in intravenously at 200 mg/m2 every two weeks, one day before radiation and immunotherapy.

TRAV- and TRBV-specific primers were used for first-strand cDNA, which covered alpha and beta chains. TCRs were amplified for approximately 22 PCR cycles with a constant-region primer and V-primer adapter. TCRdb itself ran the reads through MiXCR, one entry per CDR3 protein. The data contain 95,000 to 100,000 distinct CDR3 sequences, about a fifth of them singletons. After removal of 5 bases from V and 6 bases from J, the junction contained 7 bases not matched to a gene. The CDR3 spans 15 residues. Germline V gives CDR1 SGHVS, CDR2 FNYEAQ. There are many counts of this clonotype. The time point is: after trial treatment. Treatment here: LDRT plus nivolumab, ipilimumab, low-dose cyclophosphamide and aspirin (RACIN trial). Low-dose radiotherapy and low-dose cyclophosphamide, together with aspirin, ipilimumab and nivolumab, were given to donors. Eligible patients had advanced solid tumors lacking tumor-infiltrating lymphocytes.

The TCR sequence derives from a male donor with prostate cancer. The chain has TRBV7-6 and TRBJ1-5, with 10 bases fitting TRBD1. Specimen: PBMCs, collected after low-dose radiotherapy plus immunotherapy. CDR3 amino acids: CASSPGTGVVQPQHF. CDR3 nucleotide sequence: TGTGCCAGCAGCCCCGGGACAGGGGTTGTTCAGCCCCAGCATTTT.